This passage covers 9 T cell receptor beta chains from one sample sequenced in a study of shared clonotypes between healthy human individuals. Naive CD8 cells were CD45RO-negative, positively selected for CCR7, excluding terminally differentiated effector memory CD45RA+ cells. Data came from immunoSEQ multiplex PCR; TCRdb stores just in-frame clones and leaves some out. The sample has roughly 2.1 million clones; approximately 94% are singletons. The specimen was naive CD8+ T cells from PBMCs. Source of these receptors: a man in his late teens or twenties in good health. Some clones in this sample may be carry-over from other donors' samples.

A word on this clone: Other DNA sequences in the sample encode the same CDR3. The chain is built from TRBV7-9 and TRBJ1-1; 8 bases fit TRBD1. There are 12 residues in the CDR3. Per germline, CDR1 SEHNR and CDR2 FQNEAQ (reference sequence). Trimming took 3 bases from V and 11 from J; bases not matched to a gene: 5. The CDR3 is CASSFGQGEAFF. The DNA for the CDR3 is TGTGCCAGCAGCTTCGGACAGGGTGAGGCTTTCTTT.

This clone was detected only a few times. This rearrangement joins TRBV30 to TRBJ1-1; 9 positions agree with TRBD1. V was pared by 2 bases and J by 11 bases, with 9 bases of the junction left unmatched. Germline V CDR1 and CDR2: GTSNPN, SVGIG (reference sequence). The CDR3 is 13 residues long. The CDR3 nucleotides read TGTGCCTGGAGTCCTGGGACAGGGTATTGGGCTTTCTTT. Residues: CAWSPGTGYWAFF.

The CDR3 nucleotides read TGTGCCAGCAGTTCGACTAGCGGGACGGATGAGCAGTTCTTC. As protein: CASSSTSGTDEQFF. The V and J genes are TRBV6-6 and TRBJ2-1, with 11 bases matching TRBD2. This CDR3 is 14 amino acids long. The germline V gene encodes CDR1 MNHNY and CDR2 SVGAGI (reference sequence). Germline trimming cut 4 bases from V and 8 bases from J; bases unmatched to any gene: 4.

The chain employs TRBV4-1 and TRBJ1-5; D unresolved. The V end lost 0 bases, the J end lost 3 bases, and 18 bases lay between the germline ends. CDR1 and CDR2 from the germline V gene are MGHRA and YSYEKL. The CDR3 covers 18 residues. This chain's CDR3 is CASSQDPGAGSYNQPQHF. The CDR3 DNA follows: TGCGCCAGCAGCCAAGACCCCGGTGCAGGCTCTTACAATCAGCCCCAGCATTTT.

This rearrangement joins TRBV9 to TRBJ2-7; D possibly corresponds to TRBD2 (6 bases). Between the trimmed V and J ends, which lost 2 bases and 3 bases, there was a span of 15 bases. The CDR3 totals 15 residues. Germline CDR1 SGDLS, CDR2 YYNGEE. The DNA for the CDR3 is TGTGCCAGCAGCGTCTCTGGGGGGAACCTCTACGAGCAGTACTTC. Translating it yields CASSVSGGNLYEQYF.

The rearrangement uses TRBV6-1 and TRBJ2-1; D gene uncertain. Per the germline V gene, CDR1 is MNHNS and CDR2 is SASEGT. The CDR3 is 11 residues long. With 6 bases removed from V and 6 bases from J, the gap between germline ends came to 6 bases. The CDR3 loop is CASSALNEQFF. The CDR3 coding sequence is TGTGCCAGCAGCGCCCTCAATGAGCAGTTCTTC.

V is TRBV29-1 and J is TRBJ2-2, with D unresolved. The V and J ends lost 4 bases and 7 bases respectively, with 13 bases between them. The CDR3 runs to 13 residues. CDR1 and CDR2 from the germline V gene are SQVTM and ANQGSEA. The CDR3 loop reads CSVVGSSIGELFF. CDR3 in DNA: TGCAGCGTTGTTGGAAGTAGTATCGGGGAGCTGTTTTTT.

The genes are TRBV4-2 and TRBJ2-7; 9 bases align to TRBD2. Per germline, CDR1 LGHNA and CDR2 YNFKEQ. The junction had 13 bases not matched to a gene; V was cut back by 2 bases and J by 2 bases. The CDR3 sequence is 18 residues long. The CDR3: CASSQHPLSGGRAYEQYF. The CDR3 coding sequence is TGTGCCAGCAGCCAACACCCCCTTAGCGGGGGACGGGCCTACGAGCAGTACTTC.

The chain links TRBV19 to TRBJ1-5; D gene uncertain. Trimming cost V 5 bases and J 5 bases, with 7 bases left between them. CDR1 and CDR2 from the germline V gene are LNHDA and SQIVND (reference sequence). This CDR3 comprises 12 residues. CDR3 nucleotide sequence: TGTGCCAGTAGTGCCTACGATCAGCCCCAGCATTTT. It is translated as CASSAYDQPQHF.